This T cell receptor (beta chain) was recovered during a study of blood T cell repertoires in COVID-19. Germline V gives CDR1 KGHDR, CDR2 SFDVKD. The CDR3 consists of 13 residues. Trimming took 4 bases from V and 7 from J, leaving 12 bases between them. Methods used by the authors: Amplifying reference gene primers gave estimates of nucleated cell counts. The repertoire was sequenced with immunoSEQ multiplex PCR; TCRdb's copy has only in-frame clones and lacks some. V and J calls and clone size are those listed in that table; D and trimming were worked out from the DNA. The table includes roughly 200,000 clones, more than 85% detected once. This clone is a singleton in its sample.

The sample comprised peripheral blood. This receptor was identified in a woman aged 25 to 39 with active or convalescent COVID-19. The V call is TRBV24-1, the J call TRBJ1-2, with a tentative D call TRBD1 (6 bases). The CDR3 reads CATSDLDSSGYTF. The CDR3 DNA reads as TGTGCCACCAGTGACCTGGACAGCTCTGGCTACACCTTC.